This T cell receptor (beta chain) is drawn from a study of type 1 regulatory T cells. The wider study: An in vitro protocol generated T-allo10, a Tr1-enriched, alloantigen-specific CD4 T cell product.

This clonotype has at least ten counts. Its antigen is as yet unknown. TCRdb reanalysed the reads using MiXCR and keeps one entry per CDR3 protein. This table holds about 15,000 distinct CDR3 sequences, roughly an eighth found once. Germline CDR1 reads SGHVS; CDR2 reads FNYEAQ. Trimming stripped 5 bases from V and 13 bases from J, with 15 bases between. This CDR3 is built from 12 residues. The sample taken for sequencing was cultured T cells, either the whole culture or a sorted T cell fraction (not recorded which). The chain recombines TRBV7-6 with TRBJ2-1, with D unresolved. This clonotype was obtained from a human donor in good health. In nucleotides, the CDR3 is TGTGCCAGCAGCGGTCGGGCGTCTACACAGTTCTTC. Its translation: CASSGRASTQFF.